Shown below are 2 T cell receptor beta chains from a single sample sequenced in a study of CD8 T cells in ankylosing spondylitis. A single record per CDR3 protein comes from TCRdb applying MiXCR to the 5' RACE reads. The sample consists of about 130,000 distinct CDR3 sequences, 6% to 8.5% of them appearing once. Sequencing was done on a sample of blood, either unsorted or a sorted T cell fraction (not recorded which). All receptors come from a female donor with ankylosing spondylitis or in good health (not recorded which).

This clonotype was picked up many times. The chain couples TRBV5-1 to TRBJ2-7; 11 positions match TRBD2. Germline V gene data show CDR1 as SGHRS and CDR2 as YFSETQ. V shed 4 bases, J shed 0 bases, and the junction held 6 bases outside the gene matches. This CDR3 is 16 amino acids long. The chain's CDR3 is CASSAKTSGGSYEQYF. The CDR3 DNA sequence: TGCGCCAGCAGCGCGAAAACTAGCGGGGGCTCCTACGAGCAGTACTTC.

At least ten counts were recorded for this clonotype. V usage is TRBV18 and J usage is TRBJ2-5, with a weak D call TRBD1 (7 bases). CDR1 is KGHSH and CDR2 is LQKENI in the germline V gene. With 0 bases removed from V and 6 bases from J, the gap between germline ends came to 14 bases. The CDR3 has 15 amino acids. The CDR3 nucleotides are TGTGCCAGCTCACCACCCGACAGGGCGGGAAAGACCCAGTACTTC. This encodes CASSPPDRAGKTQYF.